A selection of T cell receptor beta chains follows, all from one sample in a study of cytomegalovirus exposure and HLA in healthy donors. Here immunoSEQ multiplex PCR was the method, and the copy in TCRdb shows in-frame clones only, minus some. The profile shows over 150,000 clones, roughly three quarters of them singletons. The specimen was PBMCs. The origin of the receptors is a man under 40 in good health and CMV-seropositive. The CDR3 runs from the conserved cysteine through the conserved F or W. The order of the fields is D gene, clone size, V gene, J gene, CDR3 protein, CDR3 DNA. D genes are given only for firm matches. Clone size appears in some rows only: once, few, many, or a class for an expanded clone.

D gene: TRBD2
clone size: few
V gene: TRBV15
J gene: TRBJ2-4
CDR3 protein: CATSPSGLLGGKNIQYF
CDR3 DNA: TGTGCCACCAGCCCCAGCGGGCTCCTGGGGGGGAAAAACATTCAGTACTTC

D gene: TRBD2
clone size: -
V gene: TRBV5-1
J gene: TRBJ2-3
CDR3 protein: CASRISGRDTQYF
CDR3 DNA: TGCGCCAGCAGAATTAGCGGGAGAGATACGCAGTATTTT

D gene: TRBD1
clone size: -
V gene: TRBV11-2
J gene: TRBJ2-5
CDR3 protein: CASSSNRGTQETQYF
CDR3 DNA: TGTGCCAGCAGCTCAAACAGGGGGACCCAAGAGACCCAGTACTTC

D gene: -
clone size: few
V gene: TRBV19
J gene: TRBJ2-1
CDR3 protein: CASSRNQGPSSYNEQFF
CDR3 DNA: TGTGCCAGTAGTAGAAACCAGGGCCCTAGCTCCTACAATGAGCAGTTCTTC

D gene: -
clone size: -
V gene: TRBV7-3
J gene: TRBJ2-3
CDR3 protein: CASSPGNMGGMDTQYF
CDR3 DNA: TGTGCCAGCAGCCCAGGCAATATGGGGGGTATGGATACGCAGTATTTT

D gene: TRBD1
clone size: once
V gene: TRBV6-6
J gene: TRBJ1-2
CDR3 protein: CASRRQGADGYTF
CDR3 DNA: TGTGCCAGCAGGCGACAGGGGGCAGATGGCTACACCTTC

D gene: -
clone size: -
V gene: TRBV19
J gene: TRBJ1-1
CDR3 protein: CASSIYSRDTEAFF
CDR3 DNA: TGTGCCAGTAGTATTTATAGCAGGGACACTGAAGCTTTCTTT

D gene: -
clone size: few
V gene: TRBV5-1
J gene: TRBJ1-5
CDR3 protein: CASSLGTGGGQPQHF
CDR3 DNA: TGCGCCAGCAGCTTGGGAACGGGGGGCGGGCAGCCCCAGCATTTT

D gene: TRBD1
clone size: -
V gene: TRBV9
J gene: TRBJ2-1
CDR3 protein: CASSSRDRGVPNEQFF
CDR3 DNA: TGTGCCAGCAGCTCCCGGGACAGGGGGGTTCCCAATGAGCAGTTCTTC

D gene: TRBD2
clone size: once
V gene: TRBV27
J gene: TRBJ2-2
CDR3 protein: CASRLAGALSGELFF
CDR3 DNA: TGTGCCAGCAGGTTAGCGGGAGCCCTCTCCGGGGAGCTGTTTTTT

D gene: -
clone size: -
V gene: TRBV12-5
J gene: TRBJ2-7
CDR3 protein: CASGLEQGRYEQYF
CDR3 DNA: TGTGCTAGTGGTTTGGAACAGGGAAGGTACGAGCAGTACTTC

D gene: -
clone size: -
V gene: TRBV9
J gene: TRBJ2-7
CDR3 protein: CASSVGPSGQTYEQYF
CDR3 DNA: TGTGCCAGCAGCGTAGGGCCATCCGGACAGACCTACGAGCAGTACTTC

D gene: TRBD1
clone size: -
V gene: TRBV5-6
J gene: TRBJ2-7
CDR3 protein: CASSLAGTGGFYEQYF
CDR3 DNA: TGTGCCAGCAGCTTGGCCGGGACAGGGGGTTTCTACGAGCAGTACTTC

D gene: TRBD1
clone size: -
V gene: TRBV29-1
J gene: TRBJ1-4
CDR3 protein: CSAQGQGGEKLFF
CDR3 DNA: TGCAGCGCCCAGGGACAGGGGGGTGAAAAACTGTTTTTT

D gene: TRBD1
clone size: -
V gene: TRBV13
J gene: TRBJ2-7
CDR3 protein: CASSRAKDRGIVGEQYF
CDR3 DNA: TGTGCCAGCAGCCGAGCCAAAGACAGGGGGATAGTAGGCGAGCAGTACTTC

D gene: -
clone size: -
V gene: TRBV5-8
J gene: TRBJ2-4
CDR3 protein: CASSLEAGVGIQYF
CDR3 DNA: TGTGCCAGCAGCTTGGAAGCAGGGGTTGGCATTCAGTACTTC

D gene: -
clone size: -
V gene: TRBV6-1
J gene: TRBJ2-5
CDR3 protein: CASSRTRETQYF
CDR3 DNA: TGTGCCAGCAGCCGGACACGGGAGACCCAGTACTTC

D gene: -
clone size: -
V gene: TRBV29-1
J gene: TRBJ2-1
CDR3 protein: CSVDGVVYDEQFF
CDR3 DNA: TGCAGCGTTGACGGGGTCGTGTATGATGAGCAGTTCTTC

D gene: TRBD1
clone size: -
V gene: TRBV5-1
J gene: TRBJ2-1
CDR3 protein: CASSLAGTGGKNEQFF
CDR3 DNA: TGCGCCAGCAGCTTGGCGGGGACAGGGGGCAAGAATGAGCAGTTCTTC

D gene: -
clone size: -
V gene: TRBV25-1
J gene: TRBJ2-5
CDR3 protein: CASSETRFQETQYF
CDR3 DNA: TGTGCCAGCAGTGAAACTAGGTTCCAAGAGACCCAGTACTTC

D gene: TRBD2
clone size: few
V gene: TRBV11-3
J gene: TRBJ2-5
CDR3 protein: CASSPGTSARGGETQYF
CDR3 DNA: TGTGCCAGCAGCCCAGGGACTAGCGCCAGAGGAGGAGAGACCCAGTACTTC

D gene: -
clone size: -
V gene: TRBV6-4
J gene: TRBJ2-1
CDR3 protein: CASSPGQGLSYNEQFF
CDR3 DNA: TGTGCCAGCAGTCCCGGCCAGGGGTTATCCTACAATGAGCAGTTCTTC

D gene: TRBD2
clone size: -
V gene: TRBV2
J gene: TRBJ2-7
CDR3 protein: CASKQSASGTYEQYF
CDR3 DNA: TGTGCCAGCAAACAGTCGGCTAGCGGGACTTACGAGCAGTACTTC

D gene: TRBD2
clone size: few
V gene: TRBV13
J gene: TRBJ2-7
CDR3 protein: CASSLVYEGGLAGAGTYEQYF
CDR3 DNA: TGTGCCAGCAGCTTAGTATATGAAGGCGGACTAGCGGGAGCGGGGACCTACGAGCAGTACTTC

D gene: TRBD1
clone size: few
V gene: TRBV19
J gene: TRBJ1-1
CDR3 protein: CASRFNTGAQAFF
CDR3 DNA: TGTGCCAGTAGGTTTAACACAGGGGCCCAAGCTTTCTTT

D gene: -
clone size: -
V gene: TRBV21-1
J gene: TRBJ2-5
CDR3 protein: CASSKAGTSGSIETQYF
CDR3 DNA: TGTGCCAGCAGCAAAGCCGGGACTAGCGGGAGCATTGAGACCCAGTACTTC